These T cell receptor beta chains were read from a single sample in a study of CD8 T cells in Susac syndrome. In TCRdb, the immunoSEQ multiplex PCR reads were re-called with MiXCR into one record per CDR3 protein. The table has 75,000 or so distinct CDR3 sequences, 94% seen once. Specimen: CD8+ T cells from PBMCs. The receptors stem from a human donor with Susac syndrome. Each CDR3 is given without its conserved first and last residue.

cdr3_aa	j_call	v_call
ASSQDPASGGYEQF	TRBJ2-1	TRBV4-2
ASNSVTDYNEQF	TRBJ2-1	TRBV2
ATSSETVATNEKLF	TRBJ1-4	TRBV15
ASSLTGFEQY	TRBJ2-7	TRBV7-9
ASKTATGELF	TRBJ2-2	TRBV27
ATSPRRGPLH	TRBJ1-6	TRBV15
ASSLGREYQEE	TRBJ1-1	TRBV13
ASSQDLDSGLWLPGGGYT	TRBJ1-2	TRBV4-2
ASTPEGGSIYNEQF	TRBJ2-1	TRBV27
ASSQGDWEQF	TRBJ2-1	TRBV3-1
ASSPPGTTPNEQF	TRBJ2-1	TRBV5-1
ASLGVIQY	TRBJ2-4	TRBV19
ASGLTGADGNTIY	TRBJ1-3	TRBV27
ASSQLADSGNTIY	TRBJ1-3	TRBV4-3
ASSFAETSYEQY	TRBJ2-7	TRBV5-6
ASRHPPEATGELF	TRBJ2-2	TRBV28
ASSYTGREDQPQH	TRBJ1-5	TRBV5-1
ASSPDYLMTDTQY	TRBJ2-3	TRBV18
ASSQEAGTAYEQY	TRBJ2-7	TRBV4-3
AWLGAGSYNEQF	TRBJ2-1	TRBV30
ASSEMRFDTQY	TRBJ2-3	TRBV25-1
ASSQDIEGGHNEQF	TRBJ2-1	TRBV3-1
ASSQTGTGGYGNTIY	TRBJ1-3	TRBV9
ASNPPGIGVQPQH	TRBJ1-5	TRBV7-2
ASSLGDSGAKNIQY	TRBJ2-4	TRBV5-4
ASSVVSSGEQF	TRBJ2-1	TRBV9
SVSRAPGANVLT	TRBJ2-6	TRBV20-1
ASSYPPSGGTPKETQY	TRBJ2-5	TRBV6-5
ASSLERSETQY	TRBJ2-5	TRBV7-9
ASSPREPNTETQY	TRBJ2-5	TRBV27
ATSPRHPNTGELF	TRBJ2-2	TRBV24-1
ASSLGLTYEQY	TRBJ2-7	TRBV14
ASSTQAENTGELF	TRBJ2-2	TRBV6-1
ASSLYTVGAKNIQY	TRBJ2-4	TRBV28
AISEWDSEQY	TRBJ2-7	TRBV10-3
ASSLEPRTNYGYT	TRBJ1-2	TRBV5-1
AWSPGQTNTGELF	TRBJ2-2	TRBV30